The present T cell receptor (beta chain) was sequenced within a study of metastatic and nonmetastatic thyroid tumors. Among the patients, none had received any treatment before thyroid surgery. TCRdb re-called clones via MiXCR from the PCR reads. The sample carries 25,000 to 40,000 clones, 7% to 9% recorded once. This clone was counted many times. The germline V and J ends were trimmed by 1 base and 4 bases, with 2 bases remaining between them. Per germline, CDR1 SEHNR and CDR2 FQNEAQ (reference sequence). The length of the CDR3 is 11 residues. Sequencing was done on a sample of blood. The origin of this receptor is a female donor with papillary thyroid cancer or a benign thyroid nodule (not recorded which). Some clones in this sample may be carry-over from other donors' samples. The V gene is TRBV7-9, the J gene TRBJ2-7, with D unclear. CDR3: CASSLEYEQYF. CDR3 nucleotides: TGTGCCAGCAGCTTAGAATACGAGCAGTACTTC.